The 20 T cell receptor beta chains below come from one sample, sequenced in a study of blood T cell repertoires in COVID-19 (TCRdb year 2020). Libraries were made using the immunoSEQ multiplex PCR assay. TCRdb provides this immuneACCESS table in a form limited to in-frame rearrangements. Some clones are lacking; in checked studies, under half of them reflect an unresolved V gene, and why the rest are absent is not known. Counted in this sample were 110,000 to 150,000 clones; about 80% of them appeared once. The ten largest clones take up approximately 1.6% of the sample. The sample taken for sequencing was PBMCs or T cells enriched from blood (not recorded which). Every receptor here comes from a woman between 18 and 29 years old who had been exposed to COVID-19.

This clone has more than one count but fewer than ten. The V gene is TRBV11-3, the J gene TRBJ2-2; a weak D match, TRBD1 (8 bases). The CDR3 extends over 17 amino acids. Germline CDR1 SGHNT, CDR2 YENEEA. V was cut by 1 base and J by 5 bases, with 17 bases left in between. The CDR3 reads CASSLAKDRGGTGELFF. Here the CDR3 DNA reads TGTGCCAGCAGCTTAGCCAAAGACAGGGGAGGGACCGGGGAGCTGTTTTTT.

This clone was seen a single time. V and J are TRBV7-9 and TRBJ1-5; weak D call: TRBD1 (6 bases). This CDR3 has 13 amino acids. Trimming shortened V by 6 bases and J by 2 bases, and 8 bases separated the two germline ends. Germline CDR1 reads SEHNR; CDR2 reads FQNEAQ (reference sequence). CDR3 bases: TGTGCCAGCAGAGCAGGGGGCAATCAGCCCCAGCATTTT. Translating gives CASRAGGNQPQHF.

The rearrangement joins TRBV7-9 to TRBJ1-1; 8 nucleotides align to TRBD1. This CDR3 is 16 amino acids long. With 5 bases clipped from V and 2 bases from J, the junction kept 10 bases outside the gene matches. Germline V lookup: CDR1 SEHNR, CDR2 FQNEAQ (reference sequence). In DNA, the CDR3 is TGTGCCAGCAGCCGTTACCGGGACAGGAAAAACACTGAAGCTTTCTTT. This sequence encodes CASSRYRDRKNTEAFF.

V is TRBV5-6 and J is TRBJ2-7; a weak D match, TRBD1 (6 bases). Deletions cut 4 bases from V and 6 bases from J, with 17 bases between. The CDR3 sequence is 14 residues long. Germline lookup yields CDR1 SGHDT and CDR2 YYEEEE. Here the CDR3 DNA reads TGTGCCAGCAGCCGCTGGGACCTAGGGGGCGAGCAGTACTTC. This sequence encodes CASSRWDLGGEQYF.

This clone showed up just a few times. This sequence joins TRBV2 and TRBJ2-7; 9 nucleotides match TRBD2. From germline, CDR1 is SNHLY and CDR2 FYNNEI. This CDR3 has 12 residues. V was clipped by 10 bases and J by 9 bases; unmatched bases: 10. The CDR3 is CAIVAGEAAQYF. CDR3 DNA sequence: TGTGCCATAGTAGCGGGAGAAGCGGCGCAGTACTTC.

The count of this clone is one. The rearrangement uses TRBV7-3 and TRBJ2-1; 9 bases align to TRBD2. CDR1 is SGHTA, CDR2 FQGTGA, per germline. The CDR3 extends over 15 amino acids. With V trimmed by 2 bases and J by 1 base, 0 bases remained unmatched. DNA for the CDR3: TGTGCCAGCAGCTTACTAGCGGGATCCTACAATGAGCAGTTCTTC. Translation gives CASSLLAGSYNEQFF.

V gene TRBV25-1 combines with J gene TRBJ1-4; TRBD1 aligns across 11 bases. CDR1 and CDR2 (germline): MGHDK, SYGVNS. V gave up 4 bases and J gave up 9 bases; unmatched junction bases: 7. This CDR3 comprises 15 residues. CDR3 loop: CASSVPGQGEKKLFF. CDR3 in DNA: TGTGCCAGCAGTGTACCGGGACAGGGGGAGAAAAAACTGTTTTTT.

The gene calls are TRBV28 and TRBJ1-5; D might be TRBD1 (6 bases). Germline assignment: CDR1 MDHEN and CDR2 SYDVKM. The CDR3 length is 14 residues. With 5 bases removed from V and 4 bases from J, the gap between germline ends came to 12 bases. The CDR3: CASSVGDRNQPQHF. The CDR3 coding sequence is TGTGCCAGCAGTGTTGGAGACAGGAATCAGCCCCAGCATTTT.

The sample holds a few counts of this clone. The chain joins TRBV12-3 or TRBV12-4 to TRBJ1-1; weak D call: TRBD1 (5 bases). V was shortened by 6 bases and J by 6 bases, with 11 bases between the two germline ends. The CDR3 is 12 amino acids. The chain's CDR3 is CASRRWDSEAFF. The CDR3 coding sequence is TGTGCCAGCAGGAGGTGGGACTCTGAAGCTTTCTTT.

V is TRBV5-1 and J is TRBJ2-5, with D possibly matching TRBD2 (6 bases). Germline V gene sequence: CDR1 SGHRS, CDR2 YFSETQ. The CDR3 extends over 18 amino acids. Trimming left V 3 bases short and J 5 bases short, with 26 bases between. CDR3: CASSWVTTIRRASETQYF. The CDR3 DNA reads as TGCGCCAGCAGCTGGGTAACTACGATTAGGAGGGCCTCTGAGACCCAGTACTTC. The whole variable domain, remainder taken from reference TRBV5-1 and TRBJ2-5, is KAGVTQTPRYLIKTRGQQVTLSCSPISGHRSVSWYQQTPGQGLQFLFEYFSETQRNKGNFPGRFSGRQFSNSRSEMNVSTLELGDSALYLCASSWVTTIRRASETQYFGPGTRLLVL.

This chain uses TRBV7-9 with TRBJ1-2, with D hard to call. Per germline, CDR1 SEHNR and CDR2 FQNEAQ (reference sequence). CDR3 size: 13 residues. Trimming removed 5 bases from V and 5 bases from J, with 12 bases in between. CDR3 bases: TGTGCCAGCAGCCCCCGATCGGGGTATGGCTACACCTTC. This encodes CASSPRSGYGYTF.

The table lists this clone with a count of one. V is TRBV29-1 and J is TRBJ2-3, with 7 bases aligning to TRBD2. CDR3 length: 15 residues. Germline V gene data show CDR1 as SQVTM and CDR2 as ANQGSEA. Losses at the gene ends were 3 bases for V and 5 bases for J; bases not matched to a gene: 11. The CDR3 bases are TGCAGCGTTGACTCAAGCGGGGTCGGTGGAGATACGCAGTATTTT. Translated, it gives CSVDSSGVGGDTQYF.

CDR3 bases: TGTGCCAGCAGCGCGGGGGACCATAATAATTCACCCCTCCACTTT. Protein product: CASSAGDHNNSPLHF. The gene calls are TRBV11-2 and TRBJ1-6; a possible D gene is TRBD1 (5 bases). The CDR3 totals 15 residues. The V end was cut by 5 bases, the J end by 5 bases, with 13 bases between. Germline CDR1 is SGHAT and CDR2 is FQNNGV.

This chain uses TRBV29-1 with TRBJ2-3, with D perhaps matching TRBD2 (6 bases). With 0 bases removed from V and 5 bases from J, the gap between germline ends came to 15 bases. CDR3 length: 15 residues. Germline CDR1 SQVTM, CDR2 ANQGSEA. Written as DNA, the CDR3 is TGCAGCGTTGAAGATCCAGAGATCGGGGGAGATACGCAGTATTTT. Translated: CSVEDPEIGGDTQYF.

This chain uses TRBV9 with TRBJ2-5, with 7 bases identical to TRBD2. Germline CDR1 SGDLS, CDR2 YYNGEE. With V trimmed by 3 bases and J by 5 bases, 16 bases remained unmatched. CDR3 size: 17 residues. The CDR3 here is CASSADPLAAYRETQYF. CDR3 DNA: TGTGCCAGCAGCGCCGACCCTCTAGCGGCCTATCGCGAGACCCAGTACTTC. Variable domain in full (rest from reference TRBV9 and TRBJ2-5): DSGVTQTPKHLITATGQRVTLRCSPRSGDLSVYWYQQSLDQGLQFLIQYYNGEERAKGNILERFSAQQFPDLHSELNLSSLELGDSALYFCASSADPLAAYRETQYFGPGTRLLVL.

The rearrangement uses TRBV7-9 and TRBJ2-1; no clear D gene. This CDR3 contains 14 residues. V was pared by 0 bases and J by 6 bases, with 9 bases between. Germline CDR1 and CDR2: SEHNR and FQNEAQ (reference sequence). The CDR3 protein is CASSLALVSNEQFF. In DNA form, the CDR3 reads TGTGCCAGCAGCTTAGCCCTAGTGAGCAATGAGCAGTTCTTC.

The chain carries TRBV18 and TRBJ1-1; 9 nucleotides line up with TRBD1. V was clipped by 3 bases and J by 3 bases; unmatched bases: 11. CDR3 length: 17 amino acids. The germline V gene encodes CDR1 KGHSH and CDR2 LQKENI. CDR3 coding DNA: TGTGCCAGCTCACCGAAACAGCCGGGACAGGGTCACACTGAAGCTTTCTTT. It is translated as CASSPKQPGQGHTEAFF.

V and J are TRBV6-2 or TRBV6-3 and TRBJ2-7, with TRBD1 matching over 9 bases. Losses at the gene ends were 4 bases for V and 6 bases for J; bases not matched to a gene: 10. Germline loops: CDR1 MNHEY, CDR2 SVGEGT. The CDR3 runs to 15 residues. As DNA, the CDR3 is TGTGCCAGCAGTTGGCCGGGACAGGGTCAACGCGAGCAGTACTTC. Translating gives CASSWPGQGQREQYF.

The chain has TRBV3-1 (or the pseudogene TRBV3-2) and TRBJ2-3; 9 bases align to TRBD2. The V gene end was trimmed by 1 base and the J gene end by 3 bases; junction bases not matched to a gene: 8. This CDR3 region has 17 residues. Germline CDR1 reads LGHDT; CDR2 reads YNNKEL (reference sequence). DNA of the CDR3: TGTGCCAGCAGCCAAGGGTTCGCGGGAGGGCCAACAGATACGCAGTATTTT. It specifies CASSQGFAGGPTDTQYF.

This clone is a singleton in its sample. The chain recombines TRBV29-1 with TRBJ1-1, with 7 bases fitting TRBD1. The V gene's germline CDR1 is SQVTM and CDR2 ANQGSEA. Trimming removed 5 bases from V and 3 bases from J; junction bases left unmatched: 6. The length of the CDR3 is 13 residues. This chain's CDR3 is CSVSRDSHTEAFF. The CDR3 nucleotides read TGCAGCGTTTCCCGGGACAGCCACACTGAAGCTTTCTTT.